The 9 T cell receptor beta chains in this list originate from one sample, sequenced in a study of shared clonotypes between healthy human individuals (dated by TCRdb to 2018 to 2020). The receptor library was made with the immunoSEQ multiplex PCR assay. This is the immuneACCESS table as TCRdb keeps it, with only in-frame sequences that have V and J called. A part of the clones is gone; compared with another copy, unresolved V genes explain less than half, and the rest is unexplained. The sample profile shows 850,000 to 1,100,000 clones; around three quarters of them were found once. 0.85% to 1% of the sample rests with the top ten. What was sequenced was memory CD4+ T cells from PBMCs. The cell subset or site label here, explained by the study, means: CD45RA-negative fraction. The origin of the receptors is a man aged 18 to 29 in good health. Some clones in this sample may be carry-over from other donors' samples.

The gene calls are TRBV27 and TRBJ1-2; D uncertain. This CDR3 is 14 amino acids long. The germline V gene encodes CDR1 MNHEY and CDR2 SMNVEV (reference sequence). Trimming stripped 6 bases from V and 2 bases from J, with 13 bases between. The CDR3 sequence is CASRTLLGNYGYTF. The CDR3 DNA reads TGTGCCAGCAGGACCCTCCTAGGAAACTATGGCTACACCTTC.

V gene TRBV7-9 combines with J gene TRBJ1-5; D unresolved. V gave up 2 bases and J gave up 5 bases, with 10 bases separating them. CDR3 length: 14 residues. In germline, CDR1 is SEHNR, CDR2 FQNEAQ (reference sequence). CDR3 bases: TGTGCCAGCAGCTTAAGCGGCCGAGATCAGCCCCAGCATTTT. It codes for CASSLSGRDQPQHF.

This chain joins TRBV27 and TRBJ2-5; TRBD2 matches 7 bases. The length of the CDR3 is 15 residues. Losses at the gene ends were 4 bases for V and 4 bases for J; bases not matched to a gene: 9. Germline V gene sequence: CDR1 MNHEY, CDR2 SMNVEV (reference sequence). The CDR3 DNA follows: TGTGCCAGCAGTTCCGGGACTTGGGGGGGAGAGACCCAGTACTTC. Protein: CASSSGTWGGETQYF.

The rearrangement joins TRBV5-1 to TRBJ2-3, with a possible D match to TRBD1 (7 bases). Germline V gene data show CDR1 as SGHRS and CDR2 as YFSETQ. This CDR3 has 16 residues. Trimming took off 0 bases at V and 1 base at J, with 12 bases between the two ends. The CDR3 sequence: CASSLEARGGTDTQYF. The CDR3 nucleotides are TGCGCCAGCAGCTTGGAGGCCAGGGGGGGCACAGATACGCAGTATTTT.

In DNA form, the CDR3 reads TGTGCCACCGCCTATGGAGGTAGCGGGACTTACAATGAGCAGTTCTTC. Translation gives CATAYGGSGTYNEQFF. The V gene is TRBV19, the J gene TRBJ2-1, with TRBD2 matching 8 bases. With 10 bases clipped from V and 4 bases from J, the junction kept 15 bases outside the gene matches. CDR3 size: 16 residues. The V gene's germline CDR1 is LNHDA and CDR2 SQIVND (reference sequence).

This chain links TRBV6-5 with TRBJ1-5; D ambiguous. CDR1 is MNHEY, CDR2 SVGAGI, per germline. This CDR3 has 14 residues. V dropped 6 bases and J dropped 4 bases, with 13 bases sitting between them. The chain's CDR3 is CASRERGSNQPQHF. DNA for the CDR3: TGTGCCAGCAGGGAACGAGGGTCGAATCAGCCCCAGCATTTT.

The V and J genes are TRBV11-1 and TRBJ2-5; D is unclear. V was trimmed by 0 bases and J by 4 bases, leaving 9 bases between them. This CDR3 has 14 amino acids. CDR1 is SGHAT and CDR2 is FQDESV in the germline V gene (reference sequence). CDR3 loop: CASSLAVVTETQYF. The CDR3, as DNA: TGTGCCAGCAGCTTAGCGGTAGTGACAGAGACCCAGTACTTC.

This clone was observed a single time. The chain joins TRBV7-8 to TRBJ2-2, with D tentatively TRBD1 (6 bases). The CDR3 has 17 amino acids. Looked up from germline, CDR1 is SGHVS and CDR2 is FQNEAQ. The V end was cut by 5 bases, the J end by 0 bases, with 16 bases between. The CDR3 bases are TGTGCCAGCAGCGTCCATGTGGGACAAACGAACACCGGGGAGCTGTTTTTT. Encoded protein: CASSVHVGQTNTGELFF.

The V call is TRBV14, the J call TRBJ1-1, with a tentative D call TRBD1 (5 bases). V lost 4 bases, J lost 5 bases, and 20 bases lay in between. CDR3 length: 16 amino acids. From germline, CDR1 is SGHDN and CDR2 FVKESK. The CDR3 reads CASSPHRGRVGTEAFF. CDR3 coding DNA: TGTGCCAGCAGCCCCCATAGGGGCAGGGTTGGAACTGAAGCTTTCTTT.